The 6 T cell receptor beta chains below come from one sample, sequenced in a study of cytomegalovirus exposure and HLA in healthy donors. Some clones are missing from TCRdb's copy, which holds only in-frame ones; the method was immunoSEQ multiplex PCR. There are 150,000 to 200,000 clones in the sample; 85% to 90% occur only once, and approximately 5% lies in the top ten. Sample: PBMCs. The receptors were sampled from a woman in her twenties or thirties in good health and CMV-seronegative.

CDR3 in amino acids: CASSQPWDRNTEAFF. The CDR3 DNA reads as TGCGCCAGCAGCCAACCTTGGGACAGGAACACTGAAGCTTTCTTT. This rearrangement joins TRBV4-1 to TRBJ1-1; TRBD1 agrees at 7 bases. Germline V gives CDR1 MGHRA, CDR2 YSYEKL. Trimming took 2 bases from V and 1 from J; bases not matched to a gene: 4. The CDR3 is made up of 15 amino acids.

The V gene is TRBV30, the J gene TRBJ2-3, with TRBD2 matching 7 bases. V shed 3 bases and J 6 bases; nucleotides not matched to a gene: 12. Germline lookup yields CDR1 GTSNPN and CDR2 SVGIG (reference sequence). This CDR3 is built from 15 residues. The CDR3, as DNA: TGTGCCTGGAGCCTAGCGGCGGCCCTTAGGGATACGCAGTATTTT. Translated, it gives CAWSLAAALRDTQYF.

The chain combines TRBV5-1 with TRBJ1-4; unclear D gene. The CDR3 sequence is 14 residues long. CDR1 is SGHRS and CDR2 is YFSETQ in the germline V gene. Trimming pared 4 bases from V and 8 bases from J, leaving 15 bases between. The CDR3 bases are TGCGCCAGCAGCCGCCGGGAATCAAGCGAAAAACTGTTTTTT. This gives the protein CASSRRESSEKLFF.

The V gene is TRBV2, the J gene TRBJ2-5, with 9 bases that match TRBD1. This CDR3 has 17 residues. Trimming removed 3 bases from V and 2 bases from J; junction bases left unmatched: 10. CDR1 is SNHLY and CDR2 is FYNNEI in the germline V gene. The CDR3 sequence: CASSEDRGWATQETQYF. CDR3 in DNA: TGTGCCAGCAGTGAGGACAGGGGATGGGCGACTCAAGAGACCCAGTACTTC.

The V gene is TRBV4-1, the J gene TRBJ2-1; 7 nucleotides line up with TRBD1. This CDR3 is 16 amino acids long. Germline loops: CDR1 MGHRA, CDR2 YSYEKL. V lost 4 bases to trimming and J lost 6 bases; unmatched junction nucleotides: 12. CDR3 loop: CASSPGRTGGGNEQFF. DNA of the CDR3: TGCGCCAGCAGCCCCGGTCGGACAGGTGGGGGCAATGAGCAGTTCTTC.

This sequence joins TRBV29-1 and TRBJ1-1; D unclear. With 3 bases removed from V and 3 bases from J, the gap between germline ends came to 11 bases. The germline V gene encodes CDR1 SQVTM and CDR2 ANQGSEA. This CDR3 is 13 amino acids long. The CDR3 sequence: CSVESPIYTEAFF. The CDR3 DNA reads TGCAGCGTTGAGTCACCGATCTACACTGAAGCTTTCTTT.